This TCR beta chain derives from a study of blood T cell repertoires in COVID-19. Study details: COVID-19 samples, acute and convalescent, were from the United States, Italy and Spain. T cells, B-cell-depleted T cells, or PBMCs provided the cDNA or gDNA that served as material.

The assay was immunoSEQ multiplex PCR, and TCRdb's table has in-frame clones only and misses some. This sample carries about 75,000 clones, roughly 90% of them seen once, and the ten largest clones take over 2.5%. The CDR3 consists of 18 residues. Germline V gives CDR1 LNHNV, CDR2 YYDKDF (reference sequence). The V and J ends lost 0 bases and 0 bases respectively, with 12 bases between them. The V and J genes are TRBV15 and TRBJ2-6, with D perhaps TRBD2 (5 bases). The sequence derives from a human donor in a cohort sampled during active COVID-19. Sequencing was done on a sample of peripheral blood. CDR3 sequence (DNA): TGTGCCACCAGCAGAGATTGGCTAGGGAGCTCTGGGGCCAACGTCCTGACTTTC. Protein product: CATSRDWLGSSGANVLTF.